These 22 T cell receptor beta chains share one sample of origin, sequenced in a study of cytomegalovirus exposure and HLA in healthy donors. PCR involved 60 Vbeta and 13 Jbeta primers. TCRdb's copy holds only in-frame clones and misses some; the assay was immunoSEQ multiplex PCR. The profile covers 110,000 to 150,000 clones, with approximately 84% appearing a single time and approximately 9.7% taken by the ten largest. The sequenced sample was PBMCs. Source of these receptors: a woman aged 60-75 years in good health and CMV-seropositive.

V usage is TRBV27 and J usage is TRBJ2-5, with a weak D call TRBD2 (6 bases). CDR3 length: 15 residues. Trimming removed 3 bases from V and 1 base from J, with 12 bases in between. CDR1 is MNHEY, CDR2 SMNVEV, per germline (reference sequence). The CDR3 is CASSLSYGSQETQYF. The DNA for the CDR3 is TGTGCCAGCAGTTTGTCTTACGGGAGCCAAGAGACCCAGTACTTC.

The genes are TRBV27 and TRBJ1-1, with D perhaps TRBD1 (6 bases). Trimming shortened V by 5 bases and J by 2 bases, and 21 bases separated the two germline ends. The CDR3 covers 17 residues. Germline V lookup: CDR1 MNHEY, CDR2 SMNVEV (reference sequence). The CDR3 loop reads CASSPAPGQVLNTEAFF. The CDR3 bases are TGTGCCAGCAGTCCGGCACCGGGACAAGTCCTAAACACTGAAGCTTTCTTT.

The genes are TRBV28 and TRBJ2-7, with a possible D match to TRBD2 (6 bases). This CDR3 has 14 residues. Germline V gives CDR1 MDHEN, CDR2 SYDVKM. V lost 11 bases and J 0 bases, leaving 17 bases between the germline ends. CDR3 sequence reads: CAGSGTHDSYEQYF. For the CDR3, the DNA is TGTGCCGGTTCCGGGACTCATGACTCCTACGAGCAGTACTTC. Full variable domain (missing parts from reference TRBV28 and TRBJ2-7): DVKVTQSSRYLVKRTGEKVFLECVQDMDHENMFWYRQDPGLGLRLIYFSYDVKMKEKGDIPEGYSVSREKKERFSLILESASTNQTSMYLCAGSGTHDSYEQYFGPGTRLTVT.

This clone was detected once. CDR3 in amino acids: CASRRQGDDEQYF. CDR3 nucleotides: TGTGCCAGCAGAAGGCAGGGCGACGACGAGCAGTACTTC. The chain combines TRBV28 with TRBJ2-7; D may be TRBD1 (5 bases). The CDR3 loop spans 13 amino acids. The V gene's germline CDR1 is MDHEN and CDR2 SYDVKM. Trimming pared 6 bases from V and 5 bases from J, leaving 14 bases between.

The table lists this clone with a few counts. This chain connects TRBV5-1 to TRBJ2-1, with TRBD1 identical over 9 bases. Germline loops: CDR1 SGHRS, CDR2 YFSETQ. Trimming took 0 bases from V and 6 from J; bases not matched to a gene: 7. The CDR3 extends over 16 amino acids. Here the CDR3 reads CASSLAGTGFPNEQFF. In DNA form, the CDR3 reads TGCGCCAGCAGCTTGGCCGGGACAGGGTTCCCCAATGAGCAGTTCTTC.

This chain connects TRBV1 to TRBJ2-2; the table names TRBD2, a call not compared with the DNA. TRBV1 is reported as a pseudogene. This CDR3 region has 16 residues. The CDR3 sequence: CTSSQDAGIIGGELFF. DNA for the CDR3: TGCACCAGCAGCCAAGATGCCGGGATAATCGGCGGGGAGCTGTTTTTT.

The chain couples TRBV10-3 to TRBJ1-1, with D perhaps matching TRBD1 (5 bases). Germline V gene data show CDR1 as ENHRY and CDR2 as SYGVKD. The CDR3 runs to 13 residues. V was cut by 10 bases and J by 0 bases, with 12 bases left in between. The CDR3 reads CATRGDLNTEAFF. In DNA form, the CDR3 reads TGTGCCACCCGGGGGGATCTGAACACTGAAGCTTTCTTT.

This clone was observed a handful of times. The rearrangement joins TRBV5-1 to TRBJ2-2; the match to TRBD2 covers 9 bases. Germline values: CDR1 SGHRS, CDR2 YFSETQ. The CDR3 is made up of 14 amino acids. V gave up 6 bases and J gave up 5 bases; unmatched junction bases: 5. The CDR3 protein is CASMELAGTGELFF. The CDR3 region has the DNA TGCGCCAGCATGGAGCTAGCGGGAACCGGGGAGCTGTTTTTT.

This rearrangement joins TRBV7-9 to TRBJ1-4; TRBD1 aligns across 8 bases. Germline assignment: CDR1 SEHNR and CDR2 FQNEAQ (reference sequence). The CDR3 is made up of 15 amino acids. J gave up 3 bases and V 5 bases, and 5 bases lay outside the gene matches. CDR3 nucleotide sequence: TGTGCCAGCAGCCCCCAGGGGGCACCTAATGAAAAACTGTTTTTT. Amino acids: CASSPQGAPNEKLFF.

V gene TRBV4-3 combines with J gene TRBJ2-3; 8 bases map to TRBD2. Germline assignment: CDR1 LGHNA and CDR2 YSLEER. Trimming took 3 bases from V and 2 from J; bases not matched to a gene: 4. The CDR3 spans 15 residues. The CDR3 loop reads CASSHAGRVTDTQYF. CDR3 nucleotide sequence: TGCGCCAGCAGCCACGCCGGGAGGGTCACAGATACGCAGTATTTT.

The rearrangement joins TRBV18 to TRBJ1-4, with D uncertain. CDR1 and CDR2 from the germline V gene are KGHSH and LQKENI. Trimming removed 3 bases at V and 3 bases at J, with 5 bases between. The CDR3 has 13 amino acids. Here the CDR3 DNA reads TGTGCCAGCTCACCCAGCGCTAATGAAAAACTGTTTTTT. Its protein is CASSPSANEKLFF.

This chain uses TRBV9 with TRBJ2-1; TRBD2 agrees at 13 bases. Germline CDR1 is SGDLS and CDR2 is YYNGEE. The CDR3 is 15 amino acids. The J segment lost 8 bases and the V segment lost 4 bases, leaving 6 bases of the junction unmatched. The chain's CDR3 is CASSPGTSGIDEQFF. The DNA for the CDR3 is TGTGCCAGCAGCCCCGGGACTAGCGGGATAGATGAGCAGTTCTTC.

The chain combines TRBV23-1 with TRBJ2-3; D is perhaps TRBD1 (6 bases). TRBV23-1 is an open reading frame whose function is uncertain. V was pared by 2 bases and J by 9 bases, with 12 bases between. CDR3 size: 13 residues. CDR3 in amino acids: CASSQIDRRTQYF. DNA for the CDR3: TGCGCCAGCAGTCAAATCGACAGGCGAACGCAGTATTTT.

This clone was observed a few times. The chain is built from TRBV29-1 and TRBJ1-1, with D possibly TRBD1 on 5 matching bases. Germline assignment: CDR1 SQVTM and CDR2 ANQGSEA. Trimming took off 1 base at V and 10 bases at J, with 13 bases between the two ends. This CDR3 comprises 12 residues. The CDR3: CSVEAAGRGAFF. DNA for the CDR3: TGCAGCGTTGAAGCGGCCGGAAGGGGAGCTTTCTTT.

This clone was recorded a few times. The genes are TRBV19 and TRBJ2-1; 11 nucleotides agree with TRBD2. V lost 5 bases to trimming and J lost 8 bases; unmatched junction nucleotides: 5. Per germline, CDR1 LNHDA and CDR2 SQIVND (reference sequence). This CDR3 is 14 amino acids long. Written as DNA, the CDR3 is TGTGCCAGTAGTCTAGCGGGAGGAGCCTATGAGCAGTTCTTC. Amino acids: CASSLAGGAYEQFF. Full variable domain (remainder filled in from reference TRBV19 and TRBJ2-1): DGGITQSPKYLFRKEGQNVTLSCEQNLNHDAMYWYRQDPGQGLRLIYYSQIVNDFQKGDIAEGYSVSREKKESFPLTVTSAQKNPTAFYLCASSLAGGAYEQFFGPGTRLTVL.

The chain uses TRBV7-6 and TRBJ1-2; 10 positions agree with TRBD1. This CDR3 spans 15 amino acids. The germline CDR1 and CDR2 sequences are SGHVS and FNYEAQ. Trimming cost V 3 bases and J 6 bases; bases outside gene matches: 7. The CDR3 loop reads CASSFTGTGVNGYTF. In DNA form, the CDR3 reads TGTGCCAGCAGCTTTACAGGGACAGGGGTTAATGGCTACACCTTC.

V gene TRBV2 combines with J gene TRBJ2-1, with TRBD2 matching 10 bases. Germline loops: CDR1 SNHLY, CDR2 FYNNEI. This CDR3 has 15 residues. After removal of 4 bases from V and 7 bases from J, the junction contained 7 bases not matched to a gene. The CDR3 DNA reads as TGTGCCAGCAGTGGAACTAGCGGGATGGGTAATGAGCAGTTCTTC. Residues: CASSGTSGMGNEQFF.

Comments on this clone: One end of the junction varies from germline; a read error may be responsible. Other DNA variants within this sample encode the same CDR3. The V and J genes are TRBV29-1 and TRBJ2-3; TRBD2 aligns across 10 bases. The CDR3 covers 18 residues. The germline V gene has CDR1 SQVTM and CDR2 ANQGSEA. The CDR3 spells CSVEDRGELAGRTDTQYF. The DNA for the CDR3 is TGTAGCGTTGAAGATCGTGGTGAACTAGCGGGGCGCACAGATACGCAGTATTTT.

V and J are TRBV10-3 and TRBJ2-2; D unclear. The DNA end is a closer match to TRBJ1-3, so the J assignment may be wrong. The germline CDR1 and CDR2 sequences are ENHRY and SYGVKD. The CDR3 loop spans 14 amino acids. CDR3 nucleotide sequence: TGTGCCATCACTTTTGACAACTCTGGAAACACCATATATTTT. It translates to CAITFDNSGNTIYF.

The chain uses TRBV27 and TRBJ1-2, with D possibly matching TRBD1 (6 bases). Germline V gene data show CDR1 as MNHEY and CDR2 as SMNVEV (reference sequence). This CDR3 is 15 amino acids long. The V and J ends lost 5 bases and 1 base respectively, with 14 bases between them. As DNA, the CDR3 is TGTGCCAGCAGTCCTCGGACAGACCTTAACTATGGCTACACCTTC. Its translation: CASSPRTDLNYGYTF.

The chain employs TRBV4-2 and TRBJ2-7; D possibly corresponds to TRBD1 (6 bases). Trimming took off 6 bases at V and 7 bases at J, with 13 bases between the two ends. CDR1 and CDR2 from the germline V gene are LGHNA and YNFKEQ. The CDR3 runs 12 residues. The CDR3 nucleotides are TGTGCCAGCAGTTGGCAGGGGAGTGAGCAGTACTTC. It yields the protein CASSWQGSEQYF.

The chain joins TRBV7-9 to TRBJ2-5; tentatively, D is TRBD2 (7 bases). This CDR3 comprises 13 residues. The V gene's germline CDR1 is SEHNR and CDR2 FQNEAQ (reference sequence). The V and J ends lost 8 bases and 5 bases respectively, with 15 bases between them. Here the CDR3 DNA reads TGTGCCAGCCGGCGGGGGCCTGAGGAGACCCAGTACTTC. Its protein product is CASRRGPEETQYF.